This T cell receptor (beta chain) came from a study of T-cell reconstitution after alpha-beta-depleted transplantation in children. Germline V gene sequence: CDR1 DFQATT, CDR2 SNEGSKA (reference sequence). This CDR3 contains 10 residues. Trimming stripped 6 bases from V and 4 bases from J, with 4 bases between. The authors prepared the TCRbeta library with unique molecular identifiers. TCRdb ran MiXCR on the PCR reads and lists one entry per CDR3 protein. The sample lists more than 450,000 distinct CDR3 sequences; about 16% were seen once. This clonotype was counted a single time. The genes are TRBV20-1 and TRBJ2-1; D is unclear. Sequencing was performed on PBMCs from the stem cell graft donor, taken from the stem cell graft. The source of this sequence is a human donor who donated a stem cell graft to a child with acute lymphoblastic leukemia. Here the CDR3 reads CSAQYNEQFF. The CDR3 coding sequence is TGCAGTGCGCAGTACAATGAGCAGTTCTTC.